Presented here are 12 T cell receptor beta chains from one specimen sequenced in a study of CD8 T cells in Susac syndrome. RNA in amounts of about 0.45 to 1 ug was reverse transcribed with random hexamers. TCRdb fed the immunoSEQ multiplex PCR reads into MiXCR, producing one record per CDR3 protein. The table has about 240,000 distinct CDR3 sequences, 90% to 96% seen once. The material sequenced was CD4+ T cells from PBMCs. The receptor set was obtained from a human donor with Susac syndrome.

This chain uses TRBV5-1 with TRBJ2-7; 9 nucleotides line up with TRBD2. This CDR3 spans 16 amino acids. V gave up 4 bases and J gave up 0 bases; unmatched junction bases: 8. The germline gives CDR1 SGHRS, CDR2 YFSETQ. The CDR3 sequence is CASSLGLATSSYEQYF. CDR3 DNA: TGCGCCAGCAGCCTCGGACTAGCGACTAGCTCCTACGAGCAGTACTTC.

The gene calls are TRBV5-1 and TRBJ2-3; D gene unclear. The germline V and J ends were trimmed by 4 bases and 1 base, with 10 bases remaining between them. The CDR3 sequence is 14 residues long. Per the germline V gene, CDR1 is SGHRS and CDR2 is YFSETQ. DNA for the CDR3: TGCGCCAGCAGCCCGGAGAGCGGCACAGATACGCAGTATTTT. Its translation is CASSPESGTDTQYF.

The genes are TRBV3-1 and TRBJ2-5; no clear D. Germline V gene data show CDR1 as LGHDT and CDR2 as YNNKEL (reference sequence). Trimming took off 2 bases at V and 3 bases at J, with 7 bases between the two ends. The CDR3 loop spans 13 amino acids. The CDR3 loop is CASSQNREETQYF. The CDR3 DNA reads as TGTGCCAGCAGCCAAAATCGGGAAGAGACCCAGTACTTC.

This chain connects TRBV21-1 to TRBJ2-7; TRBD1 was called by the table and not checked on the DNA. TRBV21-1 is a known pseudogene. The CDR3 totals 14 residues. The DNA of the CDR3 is TGTGCCAGCAGTCAGGGACAGGGGTTCTACGAGCAGTACTTC. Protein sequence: CASSQGQGFYEQYF.

The CDR3 sequence: CASSRQLNTEAFF. DNA of the CDR3: TGTGCCAGCAGCCGACAGTTGAACACTGAAGCTTTCTTT. The genes are TRBV14 and TRBJ1-1; D might be TRBD1 (5 bases). The CDR3 has 13 residues. V lost 4 bases and J 0 bases, leaving 6 bases between the germline ends. CDR1 and CDR2 from the germline V gene are SGHDN and FVKESK.

The CDR3 region has the DNA TGTGCCTGGAGCCCCCCCGGGACGTCATCCTACGAGCAGTACTTC. Protein product: CAWSPPGTSSYEQYF. The rearrangement uses TRBV30 and TRBJ2-7, with D perhaps TRBD1 or TRBD2 (5 bases each). The V end lost 3 bases, the J end lost 1 base, and 16 bases lay between the germline ends. Germline loops: CDR1 GTSNPN, CDR2 SVGIG (reference sequence). CDR3 size: 15 residues.

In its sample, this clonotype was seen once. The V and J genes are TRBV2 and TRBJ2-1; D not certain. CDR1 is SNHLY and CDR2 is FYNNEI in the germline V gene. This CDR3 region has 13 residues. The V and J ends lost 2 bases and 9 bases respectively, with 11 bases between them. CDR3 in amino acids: CASSERWGGEQFF. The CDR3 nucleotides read TGTGCCAGCAGTGAACGATGGGGTGGTGAGCAGTTCTTC. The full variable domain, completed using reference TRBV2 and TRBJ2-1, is EPEVTQTPSHQVTQMGQEVILRCVPISNHLYFYWYRQILGQKVEFLVSFYNNEISEKSEIFDDQFSVERPDGSNFTLKIRSTKLEDSAMYFCASSERWGGEQFFGPGTRLTVL.

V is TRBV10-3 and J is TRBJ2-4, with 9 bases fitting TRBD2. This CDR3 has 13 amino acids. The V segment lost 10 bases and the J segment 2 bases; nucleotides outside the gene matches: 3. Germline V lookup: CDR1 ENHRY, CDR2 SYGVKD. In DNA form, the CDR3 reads TGTGCCACCCTAGCGGGGTCCAAAAACATTCAGTACTTC. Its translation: CATLAGSKNIQYF.

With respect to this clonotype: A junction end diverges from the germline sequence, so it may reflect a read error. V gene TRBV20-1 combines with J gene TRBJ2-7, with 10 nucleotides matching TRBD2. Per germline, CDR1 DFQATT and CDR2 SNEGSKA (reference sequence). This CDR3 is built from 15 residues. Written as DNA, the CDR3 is TGCAGTGCTAGCAAGCGGGAGGGCATTTCCTCCGAGCAGTACTTC. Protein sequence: CSASKREGISSEQYF.

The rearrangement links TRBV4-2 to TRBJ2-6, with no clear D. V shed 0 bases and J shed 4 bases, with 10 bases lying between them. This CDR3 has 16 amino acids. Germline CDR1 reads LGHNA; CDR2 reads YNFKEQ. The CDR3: CASSQEIGAGANVLTF. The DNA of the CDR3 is TGTGCCAGCAGCCAAGAGATTGGCGCCGGGGCCAACGTCCTGACTTTC.

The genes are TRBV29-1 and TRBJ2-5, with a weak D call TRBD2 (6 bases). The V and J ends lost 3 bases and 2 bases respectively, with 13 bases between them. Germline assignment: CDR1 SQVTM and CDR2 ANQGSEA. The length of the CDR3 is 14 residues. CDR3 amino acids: CSVDSGLPQETQYF. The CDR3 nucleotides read TGCAGCGTTGACTCCGGACTACCACAAGAGACCCAGTACTTC. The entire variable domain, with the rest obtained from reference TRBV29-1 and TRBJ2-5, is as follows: SAVISQKPSRDICQRGTSLTIQCQVDSQVTMMFWYRQQPGQSLTLIATANQGSEATYESGFVIDKFPISRPNLTFSTLTVSNMSPEDSSIYLCSVDSGLPQETQYFGPGTRLLVL.

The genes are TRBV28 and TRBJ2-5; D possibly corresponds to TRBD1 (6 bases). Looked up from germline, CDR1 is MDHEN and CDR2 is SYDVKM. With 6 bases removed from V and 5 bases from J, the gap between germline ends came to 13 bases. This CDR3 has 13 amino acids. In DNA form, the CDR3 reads TGTGCCAGCAGCCAACAGGGTGTGGAGACCCAGTACTTC. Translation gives CASSQQGVETQYF.